The 8 T cell receptor beta chains below come from one sample, sequenced in a study of shared clonotypes between healthy human individuals. TCRdb's copy holds only in-frame clones and misses some; the assay was immunoSEQ multiplex PCR. The profile shows millions of clones, 90% to 95% of them singletons. The sample consisted of naive CD4+ T cells sorted from blood. The subset is: CD45RA+ positively selected. The receptors originated from a man younger than 30 in good health.

V usage is TRBV5-1 and J usage is TRBJ2-7, with D perhaps matching TRBD1 or TRBD2 (5 bases each). Germline CDR1 SGHRS, CDR2 YFSETQ. Trimming took 0 bases from V and 0 from J, leaving 10 bases between them. The CDR3 is made up of 15 amino acids. CDR3 in amino acids: CASSLDGTSSYEQYF. CDR3 DNA: TGCGCCAGCAGCTTGGACGGGACGAGCTCCTACGAGCAGTACTTC.

CDR3 DNA: TGCGCCAGCAGCTTGGGGACGGGCCAGAACACTGAAGCTTTCTTT. Encoded protein: CASSLGTGQNTEAFF. The V gene is TRBV5-1, the J gene TRBJ1-1; D unclear. The CDR3 is 15 amino acids. V lost 0 bases to trimming and J lost 1 base, with 10 bases between them. Germline CDR1 SGHRS, CDR2 YFSETQ.

This chain joins TRBV5-1 and TRBJ1-6; 8 bases line up with TRBD1. Losses at the gene ends were 0 bases for V and 9 bases for J; bases not matched to a gene: 11. Germline CDR1 is SGHRS and CDR2 is YFSETQ. CDR3 size: 17 residues. CDR3 nucleotides: TGCGCCAGCAGCTTGGCAATAAACCGGGACAGGACTTCACCCCTCCACTTT. This encodes CASSLAINRDRTSPLHF.

The V and J genes are TRBV2 and TRBJ2-5; TRBD1 matches at 9 bases. Trimming cost V 4 bases and J 4 bases; bases outside gene matches: 7. The CDR3 loop spans 15 amino acids. Germline V gene sequence: CDR1 SNHLY, CDR2 FYNNEI. The CDR3 spells CASSAPGTGIETQYF. CDR3 DNA sequence: TGTGCCAGCAGTGCCCCCGGGACAGGGATAGAGACCCAGTACTTC.

The rearrangement links TRBV5-5 to TRBJ2-7; D not resolved. Trimming shortened V by 0 bases and J by 0 bases, and 10 bases separated the two germline ends. The CDR3 is made up of 15 amino acids. CDR1 is SGHKS and CDR2 is YYEKEE in the germline V gene (reference sequence). CDR3 sequence: CASSLEQSSSYEQYF. CDR3 DNA sequence: TGTGCCAGCAGCTTGGAACAATCTAGCTCCTACGAGCAGTACTTC.

This rearrangement joins TRBV7-2 to TRBJ1-5; 11 bases are shared with TRBD1. The V segment lost 1 base and the J segment 4 bases; nucleotides outside the gene matches: 3. The germline V gene has CDR1 SGHTA and CDR2 FQGNSA. The CDR3 covers 16 residues. The CDR3 DNA reads TGTGCCAGCAGCTTAGGGGGGACAGGGGGTAATCAGCCCCAGCATTTT. It encodes CASSLGGTGGNQPQHF.

This CDR3 reads CASSRQLADPYNEQFF. Written as DNA, the CDR3 is TGTGCCAGCAGCCGCCAACTAGCTGATCCCTACAATGAGCAGTTCTTC. The chain uses TRBV6-4 and TRBJ2-1, with a possible D match to TRBD2 (6 bases). Trimming took off 6 bases at V and 2 bases at J, with 17 bases between the two ends. CDR3 size: 16 residues. The germline V gene has CDR1 MRHNA and CDR2 SNTAGT.

This clone was counted a single time. This rearrangement joins TRBV28 to TRBJ2-1; D may be TRBD1 or TRBD2 (5 bases each). There are 14 residues in the CDR3. Deletions cut 7 bases from V and 7 bases from J, with 17 bases between. The germline V gene has CDR1 MDHEN and CDR2 SYDVKM. The CDR3 coding sequence is TGTGCCAGCACCTCGGGGCTTCTGTTTAATGAGCAGTTCTTC. Translated, it gives CASTSGLLFNEQFF.